This TCR beta chain stems from a study of blood T cell repertoires in COVID-19. Study-level background: In each case, the material was cDNA or gDNA derived from T cells, B-cell-depleted T cells, or PBMCs.

Clones were sequenced by immunoSEQ multiplex PCR, and TCRdb holds only the in-frame ones, with some missing. The sample includes hundreds of thousands of clones, approximately 84% of them seen just once. The V and J ends lost 4 bases and 6 bases respectively, with 13 bases between them. Germline-derived CDR1 and CDR2 are SGHRS and YFSETQ. The CDR3 consists of 13 residues. This chain connects TRBV5-1 to TRBJ1-1; D ambiguous. The sequence came from a man between 40 and 49 years old with acute or convalescent COVID-19. The sequenced material came from peripheral blood. CDR3 sequence (DNA): TGCGCCAGCAGCCTGGACCCATCGGCTGAAGCTTTCTTT. Protein sequence: CASSLDPSAEAFF.